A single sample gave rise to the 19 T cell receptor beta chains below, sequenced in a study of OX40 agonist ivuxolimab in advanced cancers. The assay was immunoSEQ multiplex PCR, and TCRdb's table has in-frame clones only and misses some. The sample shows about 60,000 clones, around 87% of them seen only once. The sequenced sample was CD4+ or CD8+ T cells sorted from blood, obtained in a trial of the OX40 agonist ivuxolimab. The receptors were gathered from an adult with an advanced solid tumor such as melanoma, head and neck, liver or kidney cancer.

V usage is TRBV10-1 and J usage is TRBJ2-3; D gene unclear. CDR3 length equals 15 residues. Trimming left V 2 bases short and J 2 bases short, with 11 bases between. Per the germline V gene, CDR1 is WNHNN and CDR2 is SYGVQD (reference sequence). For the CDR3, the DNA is TGCGCCAGCAGTGAGAAGAGGTCAGCCACAGATACGCAGTATTTT. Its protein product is CASSEKRSATDTQYF.

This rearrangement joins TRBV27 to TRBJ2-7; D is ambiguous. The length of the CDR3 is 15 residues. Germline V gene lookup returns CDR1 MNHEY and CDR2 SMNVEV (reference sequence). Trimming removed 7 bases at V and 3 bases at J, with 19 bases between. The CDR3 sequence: CASTLRGRGFYEQYF. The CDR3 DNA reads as TGTGCCAGCACTCTCAGAGGTCGAGGTTTCTACGAGCAGTACTTC.

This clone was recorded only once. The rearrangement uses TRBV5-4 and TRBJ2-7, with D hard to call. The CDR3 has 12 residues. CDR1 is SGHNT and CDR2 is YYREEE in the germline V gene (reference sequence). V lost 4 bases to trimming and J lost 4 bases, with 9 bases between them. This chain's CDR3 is CASSINSYEQYF. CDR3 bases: TGTGCCAGCAGCATTAATAGTTACGAGCAGTACTTC.

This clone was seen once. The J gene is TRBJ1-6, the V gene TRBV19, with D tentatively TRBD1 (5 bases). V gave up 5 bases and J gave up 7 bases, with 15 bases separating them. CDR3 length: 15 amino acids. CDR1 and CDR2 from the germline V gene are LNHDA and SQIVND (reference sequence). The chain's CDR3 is CASSVRGGNNSPLHF. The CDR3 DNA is TGTGCCAGTAGTGTCCGGGGGGGGAACAATTCACCCCTCCACTTT.

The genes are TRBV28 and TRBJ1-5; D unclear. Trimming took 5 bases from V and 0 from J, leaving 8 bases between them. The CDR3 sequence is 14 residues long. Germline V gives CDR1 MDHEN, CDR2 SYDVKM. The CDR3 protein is CASSVGYSNQPQHF. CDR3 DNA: TGTGCCAGCAGTGTGGGCTATAGCAATCAGCCCCAGCATTTT.

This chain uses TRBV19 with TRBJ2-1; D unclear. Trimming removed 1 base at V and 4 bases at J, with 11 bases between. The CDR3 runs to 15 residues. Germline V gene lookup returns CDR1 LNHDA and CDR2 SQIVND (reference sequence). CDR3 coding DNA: TGTGCCAGTAGTATAGGTAACGCAGGATACAATGAGCAGTTCTTC. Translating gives CASSIGNAGYNEQFF.

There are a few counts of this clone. The CDR3 reads CASSVYVSYEQYF. The CDR3 nucleotides read TGTGCCAGCAGTGTCTACGTCTCCTACGAGCAGTACTTC. J is TRBJ2-7 and V is TRBV2; D is ambiguous. This CDR3 comprises 13 residues. The V and J ends lost 4 bases and 0 bases respectively, with 7 bases between them. The germline gives CDR1 SNHLY, CDR2 FYNNEI.

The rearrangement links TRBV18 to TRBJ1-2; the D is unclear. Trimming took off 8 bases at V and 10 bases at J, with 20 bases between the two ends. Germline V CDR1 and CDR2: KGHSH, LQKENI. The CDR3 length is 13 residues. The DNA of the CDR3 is TGTGCCAGCCGCTACCTTTCCACTAACCTCTACACCTTC. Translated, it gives CASRYLSTNLYTF.

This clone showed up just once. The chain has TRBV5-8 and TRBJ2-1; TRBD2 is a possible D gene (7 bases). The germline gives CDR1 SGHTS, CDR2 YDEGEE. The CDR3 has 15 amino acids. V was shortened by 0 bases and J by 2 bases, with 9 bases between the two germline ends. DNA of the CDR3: TGTGCCAGCAGCTTGGGAGGGGGGGCCTACAATGAGCAGTTCTTC. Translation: CASSLGGGAYNEQFF.

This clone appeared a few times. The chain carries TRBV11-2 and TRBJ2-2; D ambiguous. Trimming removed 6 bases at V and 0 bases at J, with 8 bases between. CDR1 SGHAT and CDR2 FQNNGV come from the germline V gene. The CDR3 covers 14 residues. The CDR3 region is CASSLTSNTGELFF. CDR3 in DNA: TGTGCCAGCAGTCTGACTTCGAACACCGGGGAGCTGTTTTTT.

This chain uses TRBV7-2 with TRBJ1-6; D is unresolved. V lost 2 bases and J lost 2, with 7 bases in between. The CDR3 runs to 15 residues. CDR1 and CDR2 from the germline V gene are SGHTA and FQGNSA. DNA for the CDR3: TGTGCCAGCAGCTTATCCGCGGCCTATAATTCACCCCTCCACTTT. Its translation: CASSLSAAYNSPLHF. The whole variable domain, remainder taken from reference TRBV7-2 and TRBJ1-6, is GAGVSQSPSNKVTEKGKDVELRCDPISGHTALYWYRQSLGQGLEFLIYFQGNSAPDKSGLPSDRFSAERTGGSVSTLTIQRTQQEDSAVYLCASSLSAAYNSPLHFGNGTRLTVT.

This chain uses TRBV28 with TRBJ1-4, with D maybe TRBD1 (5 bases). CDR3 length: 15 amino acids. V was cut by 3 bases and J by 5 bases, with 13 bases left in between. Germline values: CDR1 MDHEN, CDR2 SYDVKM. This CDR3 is CASSLWHRLNEKLFF. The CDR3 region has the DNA TGTGCCAGCAGTTTGTGGCACAGGCTAAATGAAAAACTGTTTTTT.

The CDR3 DNA is TGTGCCAGCAGCGTAGGGCGAGCGGGAGGGCAAGAGACCCAGTACTTC. Protein: CASSVGRAGGQETQYF. The chain has TRBV9 and TRBJ2-5, with 10 bases fitting TRBD2. The CDR3 has 16 residues. CDR1 and CDR2 (germline): SGDLS, YYNGEE. V shed 0 bases and J 2 bases; nucleotides not matched to a gene: 4.

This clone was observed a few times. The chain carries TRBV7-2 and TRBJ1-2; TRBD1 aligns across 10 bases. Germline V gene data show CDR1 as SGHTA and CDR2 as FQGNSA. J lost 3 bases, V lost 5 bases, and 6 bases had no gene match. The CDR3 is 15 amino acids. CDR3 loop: CASSLGTGVDYGYTF. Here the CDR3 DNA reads TGTGCCAGCAGCCTCGGGACAGGGGTCGACTATGGCTACACCTTC.

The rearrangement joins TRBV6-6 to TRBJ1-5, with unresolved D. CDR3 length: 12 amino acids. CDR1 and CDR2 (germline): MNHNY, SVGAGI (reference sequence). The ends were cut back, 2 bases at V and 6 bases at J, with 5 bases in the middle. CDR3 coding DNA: TGTGCCAGCAGTTACCGCCGTCAGCCCCAGCATTTT. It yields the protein CASSYRRQPQHF.

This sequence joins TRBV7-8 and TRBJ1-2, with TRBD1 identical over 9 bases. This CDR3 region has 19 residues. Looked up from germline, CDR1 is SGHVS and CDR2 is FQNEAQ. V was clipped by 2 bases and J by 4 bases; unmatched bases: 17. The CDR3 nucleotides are TGTGCCAGCAGCTTAAAAGCGGGATCACAGGGGGCGCAAAGCTATGGCTACACCTTC. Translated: CASSLKAGSQGAQSYGYTF.

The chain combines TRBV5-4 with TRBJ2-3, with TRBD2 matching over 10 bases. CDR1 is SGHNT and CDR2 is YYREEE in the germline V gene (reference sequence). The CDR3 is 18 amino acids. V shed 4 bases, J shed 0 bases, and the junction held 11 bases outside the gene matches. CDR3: CASSPRGLAVTSTDTQYF. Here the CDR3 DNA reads TGTGCCAGCAGCCCCCGCGGACTAGCGGTAACTAGCACAGATACGCAGTATTTT.

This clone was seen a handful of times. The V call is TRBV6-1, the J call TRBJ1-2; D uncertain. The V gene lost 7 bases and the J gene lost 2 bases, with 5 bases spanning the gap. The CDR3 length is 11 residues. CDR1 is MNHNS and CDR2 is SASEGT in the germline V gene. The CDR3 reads CASNRNYGYTF. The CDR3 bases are TGTGCCAGCAATCGAAACTATGGCTACACCTTC.

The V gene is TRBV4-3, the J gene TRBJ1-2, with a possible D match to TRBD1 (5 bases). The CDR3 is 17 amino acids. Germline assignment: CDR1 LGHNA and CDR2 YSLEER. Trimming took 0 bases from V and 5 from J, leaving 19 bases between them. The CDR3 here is CASSQDLGGGSLYGYTF. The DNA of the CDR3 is TGCGCCAGCAGCCAAGATTTGGGGGGTGGATCCCTTTATGGCTACACCTTC.